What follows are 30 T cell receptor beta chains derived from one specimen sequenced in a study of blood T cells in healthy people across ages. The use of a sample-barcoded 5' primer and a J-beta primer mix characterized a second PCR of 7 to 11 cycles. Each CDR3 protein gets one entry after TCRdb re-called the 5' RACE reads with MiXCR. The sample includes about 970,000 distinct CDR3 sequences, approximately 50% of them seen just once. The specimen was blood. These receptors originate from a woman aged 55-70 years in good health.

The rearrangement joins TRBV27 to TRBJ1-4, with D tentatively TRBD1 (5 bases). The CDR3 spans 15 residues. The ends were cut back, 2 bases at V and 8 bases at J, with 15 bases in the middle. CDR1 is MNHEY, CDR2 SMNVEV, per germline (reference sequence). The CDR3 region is CASSLMGLGGEKLFF. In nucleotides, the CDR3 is TGTGCCAGCAGTTTAATGGGGCTGGGTGGCGAAAAACTGTTTTTT.

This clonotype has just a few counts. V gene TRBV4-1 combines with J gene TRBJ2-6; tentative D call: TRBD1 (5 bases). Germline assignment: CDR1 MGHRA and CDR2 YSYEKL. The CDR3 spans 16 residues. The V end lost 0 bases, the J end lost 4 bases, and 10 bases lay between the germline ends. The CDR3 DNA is TGCGCCAGCAGCCAAGAGTCAGGGATCGGGGCCAACGTCCTGACTTTC. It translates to CASSQESGIGANVLTF.

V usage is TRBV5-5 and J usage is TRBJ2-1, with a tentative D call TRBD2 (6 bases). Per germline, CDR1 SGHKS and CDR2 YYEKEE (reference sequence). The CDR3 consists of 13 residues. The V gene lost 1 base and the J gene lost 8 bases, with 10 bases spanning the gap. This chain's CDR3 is CASSLLPSDEQFF. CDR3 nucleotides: TGTGCCAGCAGCTTGTTGCCTAGCGATGAGCAGTTCTTC.

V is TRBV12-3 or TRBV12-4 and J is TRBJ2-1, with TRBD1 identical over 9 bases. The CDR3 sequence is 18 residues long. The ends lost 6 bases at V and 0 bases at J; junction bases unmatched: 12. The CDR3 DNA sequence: TGTGCCAGCAGACCGGGACAGGGATCTCTTAGCTCCTACAATGAGCAGTTCTTC. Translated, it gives CASRPGQGSLSSYNEQFF.

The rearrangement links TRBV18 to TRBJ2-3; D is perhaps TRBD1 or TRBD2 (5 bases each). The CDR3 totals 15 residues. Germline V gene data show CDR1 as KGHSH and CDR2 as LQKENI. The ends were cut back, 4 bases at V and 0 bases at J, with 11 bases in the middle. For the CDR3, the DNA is TGTGCCAGCTCACAGCCCTGGGGGAGCACAGATACGCAGTATTTT. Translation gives CASSQPWGSTDTQYF.

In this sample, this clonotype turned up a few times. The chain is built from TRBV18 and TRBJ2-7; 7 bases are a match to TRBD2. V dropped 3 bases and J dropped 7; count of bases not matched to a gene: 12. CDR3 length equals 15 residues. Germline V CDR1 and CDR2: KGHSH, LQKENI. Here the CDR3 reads CASSPRTSRSWEQYF. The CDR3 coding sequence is TGTGCCAGCTCACCCAGGACTAGTAGGTCTTGGGAGCAGTACTTC.

The CDR3 sequence is CASSQGPEGQEKLFF. For the CDR3, the DNA is TGTGCCAGCAGCCAAGGTCCGGAGGGTCAGGAAAAACTGTTTTTT. V is TRBV4-2 and J is TRBJ1-4; no clear D gene. CDR3 size: 15 residues. Between the trimmed V and J ends, which lost 1 base and 8 bases, there was a span of 14 bases. Germline values: CDR1 LGHNA, CDR2 YNFKEQ.

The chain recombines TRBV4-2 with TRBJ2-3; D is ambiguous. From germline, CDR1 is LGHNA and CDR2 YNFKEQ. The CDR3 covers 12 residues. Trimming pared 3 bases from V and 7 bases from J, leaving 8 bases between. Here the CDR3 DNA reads TGTGCCAGCAGCCAGGGAATTTATACGCAGTATTTT. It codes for CASSQGIYTQYF.

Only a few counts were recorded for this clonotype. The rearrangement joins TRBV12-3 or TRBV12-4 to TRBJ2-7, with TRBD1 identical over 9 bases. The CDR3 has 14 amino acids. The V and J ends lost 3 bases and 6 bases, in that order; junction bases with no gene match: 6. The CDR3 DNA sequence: TGTGCCAGCAGTTTGGGACAGGGACTGCCCGAGCAGTACTTC. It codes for CASSLGQGLPEQYF.

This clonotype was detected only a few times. The CDR3 loop is CASSSYILAGGIYYNEQFF. The CDR3 region has the DNA TGTGCCAGCAGTTCCTACATACTAGCGGGAGGGATATACTACAATGAGCAGTTCTTC. The chain links TRBV27 to TRBJ2-1; 13 nucleotides line up with TRBD2. Germline lookup yields CDR1 MNHEY and CDR2 SMNVEV (reference sequence). The trim removed 4 bases at V and 3 bases at J, leaving 12 bases unmatched. This CDR3 spans 19 amino acids.

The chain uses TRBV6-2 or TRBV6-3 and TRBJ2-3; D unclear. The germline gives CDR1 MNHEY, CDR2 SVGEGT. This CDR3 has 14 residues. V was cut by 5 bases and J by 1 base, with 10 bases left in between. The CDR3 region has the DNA TGTGCCAGCAGTGCGCTTAGGGGCACAGATACGCAGTATTTT. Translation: CASSALRGTDTQYF.

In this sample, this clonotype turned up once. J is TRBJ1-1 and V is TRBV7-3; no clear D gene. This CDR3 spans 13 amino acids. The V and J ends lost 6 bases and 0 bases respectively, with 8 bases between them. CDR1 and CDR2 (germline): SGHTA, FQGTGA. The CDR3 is CASRQNMNTEAFF. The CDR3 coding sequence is TGTGCCAGCAGACAGAACATGAACACTGAAGCTTTCTTT.

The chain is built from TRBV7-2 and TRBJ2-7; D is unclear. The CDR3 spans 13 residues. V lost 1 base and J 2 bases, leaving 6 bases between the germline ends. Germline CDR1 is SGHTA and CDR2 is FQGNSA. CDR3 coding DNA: TGTGCCAGCAGCTTAGAAGCCCCCTACGAGCAGTACTTC. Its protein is CASSLEAPYEQYF.

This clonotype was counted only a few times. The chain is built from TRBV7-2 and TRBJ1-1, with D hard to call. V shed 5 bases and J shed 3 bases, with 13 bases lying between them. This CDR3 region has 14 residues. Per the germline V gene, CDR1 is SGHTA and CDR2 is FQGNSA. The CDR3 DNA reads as TGTGCCAGCAGCCTAGTCGGAAGGCACACTGAAGCTTTCTTT. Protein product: CASSLVGRHTEAFF.

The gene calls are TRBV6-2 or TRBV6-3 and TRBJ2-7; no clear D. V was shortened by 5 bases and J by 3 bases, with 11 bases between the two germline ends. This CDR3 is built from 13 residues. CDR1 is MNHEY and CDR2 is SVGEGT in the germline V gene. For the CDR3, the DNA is TGTGCCAGCAGTGGTCGACGGTACTACGAGCAGTACTTC. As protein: CASSGRRYYEQYF.

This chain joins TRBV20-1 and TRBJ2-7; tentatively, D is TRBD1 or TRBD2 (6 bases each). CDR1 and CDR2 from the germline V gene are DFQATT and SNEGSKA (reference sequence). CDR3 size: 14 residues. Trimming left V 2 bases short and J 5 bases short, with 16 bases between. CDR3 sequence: CSARSRGRSDEQYF. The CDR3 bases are TGCAGTGCTAGATCCCGGGGGCGTTCCGACGAGCAGTACTTC.

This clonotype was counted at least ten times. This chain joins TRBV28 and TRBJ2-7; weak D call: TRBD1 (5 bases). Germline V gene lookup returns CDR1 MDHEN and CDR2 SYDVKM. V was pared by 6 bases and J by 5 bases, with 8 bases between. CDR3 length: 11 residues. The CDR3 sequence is CASSLRDEQYF. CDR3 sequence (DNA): TGTGCCAGCAGCCTCAGGGACGAGCAGTACTTC.

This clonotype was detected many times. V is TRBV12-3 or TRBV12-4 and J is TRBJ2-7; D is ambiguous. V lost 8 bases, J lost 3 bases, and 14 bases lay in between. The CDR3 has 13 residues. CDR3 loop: CASAQWQLYEQYF. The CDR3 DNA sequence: TGTGCCAGCGCACAGTGGCAGCTCTACGAGCAGTACTTC.

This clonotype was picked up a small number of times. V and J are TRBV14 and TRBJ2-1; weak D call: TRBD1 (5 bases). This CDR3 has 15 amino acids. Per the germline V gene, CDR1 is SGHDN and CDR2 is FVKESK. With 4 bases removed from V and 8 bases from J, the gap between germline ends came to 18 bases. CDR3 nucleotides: TGTGCCAGCAGCCGCTCGAAGGGGCGGATCGATGAGCAGTTCTTC. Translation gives CASSRSKGRIDEQFF. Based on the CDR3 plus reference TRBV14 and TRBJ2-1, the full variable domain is EAGVTQFPSHSVIEKGQTVTLRCDPISGHDNLYWYRRVMGKEIKFLLHFVKESKQDESGMPNNRFLAERTGGTYSTLKVQPAELEDSGVYFCASSRSKGRIDEQFFGPGTRLTVL.

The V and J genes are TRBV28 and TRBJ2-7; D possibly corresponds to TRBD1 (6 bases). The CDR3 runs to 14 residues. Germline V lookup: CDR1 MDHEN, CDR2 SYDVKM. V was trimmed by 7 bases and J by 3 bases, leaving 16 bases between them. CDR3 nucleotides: TGTGCCAGCAATCCCTACGGGACAATCTACGAGCAGTACTTC. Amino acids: CASNPYGTIYEQYF. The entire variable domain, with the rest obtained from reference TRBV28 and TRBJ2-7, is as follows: DVKVTQSSRYLVKRTGEKVFLECVQDMDHENMFWYRQDPGLGLRLIYFSYDVKMKEKGDIPEGYSVSREKKERFSLILESASTNQTSMYLCASNPYGTIYEQYFGPGTRLTVT.

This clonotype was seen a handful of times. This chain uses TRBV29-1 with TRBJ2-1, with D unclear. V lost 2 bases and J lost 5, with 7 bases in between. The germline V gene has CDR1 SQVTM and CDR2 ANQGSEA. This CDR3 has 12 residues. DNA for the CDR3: TGCAGCGTTGAACTTTTGCACAATGAGCAGTTCTTC. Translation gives CSVELLHNEQFF.

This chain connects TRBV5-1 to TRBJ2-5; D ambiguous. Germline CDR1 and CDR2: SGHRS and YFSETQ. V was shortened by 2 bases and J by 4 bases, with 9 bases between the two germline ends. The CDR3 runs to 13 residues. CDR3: CASSFDTTETQYF. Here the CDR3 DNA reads TGCGCCAGCAGCTTCGACACTACAGAGACCCAGTACTTC.

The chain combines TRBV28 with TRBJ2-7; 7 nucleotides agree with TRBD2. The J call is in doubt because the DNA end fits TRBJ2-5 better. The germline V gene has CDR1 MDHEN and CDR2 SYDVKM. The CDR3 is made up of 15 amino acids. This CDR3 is CASSLLRESEETQYF. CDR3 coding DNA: TGTGCCAGCAGTTTACTGCGGGAGTCAGAAGAGACCCAGTACTTC.

In DNA form, the CDR3 reads TGCGCCAGCAGCCAAGGTGACTCCTCGGAAGAGACCCAGTTCTTC. Protein product: CASSQGDSSEETQFF. The J gene is TRBJ2-1, the V gene TRBV4-3; no clear D. The CDR3 is made up of 15 amino acids. V was cut by 1 base and J by 13 bases, with 20 bases left in between. Germline CDR1 LGHNA, CDR2 YSLEER.

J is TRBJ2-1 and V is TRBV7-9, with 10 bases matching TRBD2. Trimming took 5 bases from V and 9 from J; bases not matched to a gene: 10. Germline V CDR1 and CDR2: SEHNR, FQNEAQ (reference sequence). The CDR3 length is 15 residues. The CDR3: CASSPRGTSVGEQFF. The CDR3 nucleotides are TGTGCCAGCAGCCCCAGAGGGACTAGCGTGGGTGAGCAGTTCTTC.

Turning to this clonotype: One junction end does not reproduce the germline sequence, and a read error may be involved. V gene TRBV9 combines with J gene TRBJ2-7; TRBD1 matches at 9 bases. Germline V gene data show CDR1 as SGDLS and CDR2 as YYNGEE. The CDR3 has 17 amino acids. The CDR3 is CASGVGGQGLWEDEQYF. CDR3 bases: TGTGCCAGCGGCGTGGGGGGACAGGGCTTATGGGAGGACGAGCAGTACTTC.

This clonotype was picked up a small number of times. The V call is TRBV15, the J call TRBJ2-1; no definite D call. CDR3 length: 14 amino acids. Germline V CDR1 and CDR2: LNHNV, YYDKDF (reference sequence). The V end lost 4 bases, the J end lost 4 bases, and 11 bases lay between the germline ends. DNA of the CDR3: TGTGCCACCAGCACCCTTGACACTTACAATGAGCAGTTCTTC. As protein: CATSTLDTYNEQFF.

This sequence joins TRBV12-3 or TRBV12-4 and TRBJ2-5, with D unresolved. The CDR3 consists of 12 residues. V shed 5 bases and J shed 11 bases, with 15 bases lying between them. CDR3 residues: CASSLVGHEQYF. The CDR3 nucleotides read TGTGCCAGCAGTCTGGTTGGCCATGAGCAGTACTTC.

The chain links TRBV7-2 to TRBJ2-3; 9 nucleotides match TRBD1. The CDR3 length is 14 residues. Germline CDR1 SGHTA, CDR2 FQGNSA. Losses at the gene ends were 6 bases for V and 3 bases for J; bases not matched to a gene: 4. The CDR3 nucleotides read TGTGCCAGCAGAGTCGGGACAGGGACAGATACGCAGTATTTT. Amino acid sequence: CASRVGTGTDTQYF. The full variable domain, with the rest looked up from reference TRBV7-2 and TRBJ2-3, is GAGVSQSPSNKVTEKGKDVELRCDPISGHTALYWYRQSLGQGLEFLIYFQGNSAPDKSGLPSDRFSAERTGGSVSTLTIQRTQQEDSAVYLCASRVGTGTDTQYFGPGTRLTVL.

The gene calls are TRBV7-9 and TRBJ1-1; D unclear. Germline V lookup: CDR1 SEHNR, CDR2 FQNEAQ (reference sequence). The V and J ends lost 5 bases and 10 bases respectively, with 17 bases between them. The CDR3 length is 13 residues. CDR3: CASSPNGPRRAFF. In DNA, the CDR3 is TGTGCCAGCAGCCCTAACGGCCCCCGTAGAGCTTTCTTT.